This T cell receptor beta chain was profiled in a study of CD8 T cells in ankylosing spondylitis. In TCRdb, the 5' RACE reads were re-called with MiXCR into one record per CDR3 protein. This sample has more than 150,000 distinct CDR3 sequences, with 11% found just once. Study conclusions and caveats: The study identified a TCR beta motif of several highly homologous variants that appeared characteristic of ankylosing spondylitis blood. Reportedly, significant enrichment of disease-linked clones occurred in matched ankylosing spondylitis synovial fluid.

The table lists this clonotype with many counts. The antigen remains unidentified. Germline CDR1 is DFQATT and CDR2 is SNEGSKA (reference sequence). V lost 6 bases and J lost 5, with 7 bases in between. The CDR3 contains 11 residues. The sequence was collected from a male donor with ankylosing spondylitis or in good health (not recorded which). V usage is TRBV20-1 and J usage is TRBJ2-2, with D tentatively TRBD1 (6 bases). The sequenced material came from blood, either unsorted or a sorted T cell fraction (not recorded which). CDR3 loop: CSADRTGELFF. The CDR3 DNA is TGCAGTGCAGACAGGACCGGGGAGCTGTTTTTT.